Detailed here is one T cell receptor beta chain. This clonotype was recorded many times. Its antigen remains undetermined. No base-level quality is on record; no much larger clone is a single base apart. The record originates from a study of regulatory T cells in long-lasting Graves disease (dated by TCRdb to the early 2020s). Background for the entire study: Patients with newly diagnosed Graves' disease had been on antithyroid drugs for under 3 months. A total of about 33 samples underwent TCR sequencing: about 13 from persistent and approximately 20 from newly diagnosed Graves' disease patients. Peripheral blood TCR sequencing and RNA sequencing compared persistent Graves' disease patients with newly diagnosed Graves' disease patients. The study was registered as a clinical trial and conducted in China. Points the paper makes about the study in general: Because the primary lesion, thyroid tissue, could not be accessed, the study looked at peripheral blood alone. As a limitation, the authors acknowledged that the small sample size may reduce accuracy. Compared with newly diagnosed patients, patients with persistent Graves' disease had lower TCR Shannon entropy and fewer highly expanded clones, which suggests clonal expansion. Preferential use of TRBV28, TRBJ1-2 and TRBJ2-5 was observed in persistent disease, whereas TRBV20-1 and TRBJ2-1 were favored in newly diagnosed disease. Patients with persistent disease shared more public clonotypes (about 2,900) than newly diagnosed patients did (approximately 970). Only the TCR beta chain was sequenced and analyzed.

The germline V and J ends show losses of 4 bases and 4 bases respectively, and no gene match explains 10 bases of the junction. CDR1 SGHRS and CDR2 YFSETQ were looked up in the germline V gene. The CDR3 has 15 amino acids, counting the end cysteine and phenylalanine. The retained sequence is limited to the CDR3, 45 bases, with the frame set at the first base. The time point label for this specimen denotes: newly diagnosed GD, antithyroid drugs for less than 3 months. RNA was extracted from PBMCs in TRIzol for both TCR sequencing and RNA sequencing. The diagnosis of Graves' disease followed American Thyroid Association guidelines. Patients were recruited from an endocrinology department in Xi'an, China. Each patient gave about 9.1 milliliters of peripheral blood, collected in an EDTA anticoagulant tube. Ficoll Paque Plus density gradient separation was used to isolate PBMCs, and no further T cell sorting was performed. An Agilent 2100 Bioanalyzer and agarose gel were used to assess RNA quality, and a NanoDrop 2000 was used to measure RNA concentration.

Libraries were constructed by multiplex PCR. These reads were obtained on an Illumina HiSeq 4000. TCR beta libraries were built with iRepertoire HTBI primers and Arm-PCR amplification of CDR3 regions. Gel purification was performed on PCR products prior to sequencing. The authors' analysis ran thus. Gene usage analysis of CDR3 amino acid clonotypes relied on the 60 or so TRBV and 13 to 15 TRBJ segments identified across samples. COPE and FqMerger were used to merge the filtered high-quality paired reads into contigs. BLAST was used to align contigs to IMGT TRBV, TRBD and TRBJ reference genes, with CDR3 defined following IMGT. Highly expanded clones were defined as clonotypes with a frequency above 0.1%. Shannon entropy served as the measure of repertoire diversity, while the Gini coefficient captured V-J evenness. Clonotypes shared by more than one individual were considered public. TCRdb trimmed public reads at Q25 via fastp, called clones via MiXCR and kept in-frame beta chains. Each CDR3 protein appears once, grouped with its most common genes and DNA. TCRdb's processing, not the authors' own work, is the source of the V and J calls. Here the sample has 420,000 or so distinct CDR3 sequences; around 15% occur a single time. 20% to 25% of the sample goes to the ten largest clones.

This same sample was also part of a study on T cells in Graves' hyperthyroidism and ophthalmopathy. The second paper states: Stable Graves' hyperthyroidism was defined as no progression to ophthalmopathy during 18 months of follow-up. Hyperthyroidism patients were newly diagnosed, had a disease duration of under 2 months, and were aged 18 to 65 years. Exclusion was applied to patients with uncontrolled infections, other autoimmune diseases, pregnancy or lactation. Diagnoses relied on clinical symptoms, serum thyroxine and TRAb, thyroid ultrasound and orbital computed tomography. The first round of RT-PCR for the TCR CDR3 was performed with the HTBI primer set and the Qiagen OneStep RT-PCR kit. Blood samples also contained most of the expanded thyroid clonotypes (frequency above 0.001), which suggests that blood repertoires may reflect thyroid immune responses. A model built on a 13 V-J signature distinguished ophthalmopathy from stable hyperthyroidism, reaching 85% to 90% sensitivity and 81.08% specificity in cross-validation and 80%/75% in testing. In validation, the model predicted progression to ophthalmopathy with just under 71% sensitivity and approximately 78% specificity, a median of approximately 6.5 months before onset. TCR V-J signatures able to tell the groups apart were searched for in a discovery cohort of approximately 95 patients, of whom around 42 had Graves' ophthalmopathy and under 65 had stable Graves' hyperthyroidism. Prospective prediction of ophthalmopathy was tested in an independent validation cohort consisting of 18 hyperthyroidism patients and some 16 patients who later progressed to ophthalmopathy. The 75 to 100 discovery patients were randomly divided into training and test sets at a 7:3 ratio. In over five Graves' hyperthyroidism patients, the study also compared T-cell repertoires from thyroid tissue with T-cell repertoires from blood. Once sampling was done, hyperthyroidism patients were given methimazole at a starting dose of 30 mg daily, whereas ophthalmopathy patients were given high-dose intravenous methylprednisolone. A second multiplex PCR round built the libraries, followed by size selection and purification. Sequencing of the libraries was done on an Illumina HiSeq2000 using paired-end 100 bp reads. SOAPnuke was used to process the raw data, with reads discarded if the reads contained adapters or uncalled bases, had a mean Phred below 15, or lacked an exact constant-primer or identifier match. High-quality paired reads were merged with COPE v1.2.5, and unique nucleotide sequences were defined as clonotypes. MiTCR v1.1 was used to align the clonotypes against IMGT TRBV, TRBD and TRBJ reference segments. The analysis included only V-J combinations with a frequency above 0.0001, which together covered 99% to 99.2% of the repertoires. A TCS score was defined as the ratio between F50 (clonal expansion) and ExV (chaos), using BLOSUM62-based TCRdist between CDR3 peptides within each V-J. Welch's t-statistics and random forest reduced roughly 530 V-J features to fewer than 15, which were used in a naive Bayes classifier (R e1071). No statistical method was used to fix the sample size in advance, and group allocation was not hidden from the investigators. TCR Vbeta CDR3 sequencing of approximately 140 peripheral blood samples (approximately 44 ophthalmopathy, some 75 hyperthyroidism and around 17 progressor patients) is reported in the paper.

The chain joins TRBV5-1 to TRBJ2-7; 8 junctional bases match TRBD1. The clonotype comes from a woman aged 18-30 years with Graves disease. Donor details come from another sample of the same person, matched by shared clones. This sample comprised peripheral blood mononuclear cells (PBMCs), obtained at new diagnosis, from a patient treated with antithyroid drugs. CDR3 region: CASSTGTGLNYEQYF. The nucleotides are TGCGCCAGCAGCACCGGGACAGGACTTAATTACGAGCAGTACTTC.